This T cell receptor (beta chain) was captured in a study of blood T cells in healthy people across ages. Study observations and caveats: The study could not conclusively compare naive and antigen-experienced cells, given its unsorted PBMCs. As age increased, TCR beta diversity per million T cells fell in a roughly linear fashion.

Germline CDR1 reads DFQATT; CDR2 reads SNEGSKA (reference sequence). V was clipped by 4 bases and J by 0 bases; unmatched bases: 5. The CDR3 loop spans 15 amino acids. Per-sample PBMC isolation yielded at least 6.5 million cells. Sample-barcoded 5' priming and a J-beta primer mix drove a second PCR of about 6 to 11 cycles. TCRdb used MiXCR to reprocess the 5' RACE reads, holding one entry per CDR3 protein. The data contain over a million distinct CDR3 sequences, 59% of them singletons. Concerning this clonotype itself: Its matching antigen is unknown.

The material sequenced was blood. This sequence joins TRBV20-1 and TRBJ2-2, with 7 bases lining up with TRBD2. This clonotype was obtained from a man aged 18 to 30 in good health. CDR3 nucleotides: TGCAGTGCTAATCGGCTAGCGGCGAACACCGGGGAGCTGTTTTTT. As protein: CSANRLAANTGELFF.